These 2 T cell receptor beta chains came from one sample sequenced in a study of long-term antiretroviral therapy in people with HIV. Sequencing used immunoSEQ v3.0 at survey level. Here immunoSEQ multiplex PCR was the method, and the copy in TCRdb shows in-frame clones only, minus some. The sample includes tens of thousands of clones, around 90% of them seen just once. The specimen comprised unsorted PBMCs, sampled 1.1 years after starting antiretroviral therapy. These receptors all stem from a man aged 18 to 35 with HIV.

The chain couples TRBV4-2 to TRBJ2-3; the D gene could be TRBD1 or TRBD2 (5 bases each). Germline V gene sequence: CDR1 LGHNA, CDR2 YNFKEQ. Trimming removed 8 bases from V and 2 bases from J, with 8 bases in between. CDR3 length equals 12 residues. CDR3 protein: CASGTFTDTQYF. The CDR3, as DNA: TGTGCCAGCGGGACCTTCACAGATACGCAGTATTTT.

The J gene is TRBJ1-2, the V gene TRBV2; 8 nucleotides agree with TRBD1. CDR1 is SNHLY, CDR2 FYNNEI, per germline. The CDR3 loop spans 14 amino acids. The junction had 5 bases not matched to a gene; V was cut back by 2 bases and J by 6 bases. This chain's CDR3 is CASSEIQGANGYTF. CDR3 bases: TGTGCCAGCAGTGAAATCCAGGGGGCAAATGGCTACACCTTC.